This T cell receptor beta chain was documented in a study of identical twins. Broader study findings: There was more out-of-frame TCR alpha sharing in monozygotic twins than models estimated.

A universal primer binding site was introduced by template switching. The final cDNA contained unique molecular identifiers. TCRdb fed the 5' RACE reads into MiXCR, producing one record per CDR3 protein. The sample records 200,000 to 250,000 distinct CDR3 sequences, 9.5% to 15% being singletons. The germline V gene has CDR1 SGDLS and CDR2 YYNGEE. Trimming left V 4 bases short and J 7 bases short, with 12 bases between. This CDR3 spans 13 amino acids. All of the donors were Caucasians in good health. Concerning this clonotype: Its target is not known.

This sample also belongs to another study, concerning yellow fever vaccine responses in identical twins.

The chain employs TRBV9 and TRBJ1-5; the D is unclear. The receptor comes from a woman aged 18-30 years in good health. Sequencing was done on a sample of memory (CD45RO+) T cells sorted from blood. The CDR3 sequence is CASSPRAGQPQHF. The CDR3 DNA is TGTGCCAGCAGCCCAAGGGCTGGGCAGCCCCAGCATTTT.